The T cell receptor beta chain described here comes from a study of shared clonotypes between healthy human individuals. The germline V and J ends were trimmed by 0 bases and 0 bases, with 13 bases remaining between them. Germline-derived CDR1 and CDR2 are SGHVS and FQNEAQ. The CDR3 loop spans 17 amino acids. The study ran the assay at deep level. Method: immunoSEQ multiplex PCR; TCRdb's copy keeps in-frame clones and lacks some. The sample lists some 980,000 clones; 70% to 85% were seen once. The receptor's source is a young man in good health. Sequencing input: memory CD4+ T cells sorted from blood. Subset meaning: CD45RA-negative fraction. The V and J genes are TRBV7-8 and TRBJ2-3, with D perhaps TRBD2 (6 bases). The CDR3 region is CASSLAGAGPSTDTQYF. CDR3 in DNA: TGTGCCAGCAGCTTAGCTGGAGCGGGCCCTAGCACAGATACGCAGTATTTT.